Listed here is a single T cell receptor beta chain. The antigen remains undetermined. The CDR3 covers 14 residues. V was cut by 3 bases and J by 6 bases, with 12 bases left in between. Germline CDR1 is MNHEY and CDR2 is SMNVEV (reference sequence). This specimen belongs to a study of CD8 T cells in ankylosing spondylitis. Study findings and constraints: Typical of ankylosing spondylitis blood, it appeared, was a TCR beta motif of under 10 highly homologous variants.

MiXCR, run by TCRdb on the 5' RACE reads, gives a single entry per CDR3 protein. The top ten hold approximately 15% of the sample, which has about 220,000 distinct CDR3 sequences, approximately 7.4% seen once. The receptor was isolated from a male donor with ankylosing spondylitis. The specimen sequenced was blood, either unsorted or a sorted T cell fraction (not recorded which). The chain combines TRBV27 with TRBJ2-1, with D tentatively TRBD1 (6 bases). In nucleotides, the CDR3 is TGTGCCAGCAGTTTGGGGCAGGGGATCAATGAGCAGTTCTTC. Translation gives CASSLGQGINEQFF.